What follows are 2 T cell receptor beta chains derived from one specimen sequenced in a study of T cells of healthy individuals. One entry per CDR3 protein results from TCRdb running MiXCR on the 5' RACE reads. The table records more than 60,000 distinct CDR3 sequences, around 16% of them present only once. The receptors come from a human donor in good health.

This clonotype was recorded at least ten times. The CDR3 nucleotides are TGTGCCAGCAGGAGAGCGGGAGGGAAAAATGAGCAGTTCTTC. Its translation: CASRRAGGKNEQFF. The chain links TRBV12-3 or TRBV12-4 to TRBJ2-1; 10 nucleotides line up with TRBD2. Unmatched junction bases numbered 6, after V lost 6 bases and J lost 7 bases. The CDR3 has 14 amino acids.

This clonotype has only a few counts. The V gene is TRBV18, the J gene TRBJ1-5; tentative D call: TRBD1 (5 bases). CDR3 length: 12 amino acids. Germline CDR1 and CDR2: KGHSH and LQKENI. V lost 0 bases, J lost 11 bases, and 8 bases lay in between. In DNA, the CDR3 is TGTGCCAGCTCACCACCGGTAGGGGCCCAGCATTTT. Amino acids: CASSPPVGAQHF.